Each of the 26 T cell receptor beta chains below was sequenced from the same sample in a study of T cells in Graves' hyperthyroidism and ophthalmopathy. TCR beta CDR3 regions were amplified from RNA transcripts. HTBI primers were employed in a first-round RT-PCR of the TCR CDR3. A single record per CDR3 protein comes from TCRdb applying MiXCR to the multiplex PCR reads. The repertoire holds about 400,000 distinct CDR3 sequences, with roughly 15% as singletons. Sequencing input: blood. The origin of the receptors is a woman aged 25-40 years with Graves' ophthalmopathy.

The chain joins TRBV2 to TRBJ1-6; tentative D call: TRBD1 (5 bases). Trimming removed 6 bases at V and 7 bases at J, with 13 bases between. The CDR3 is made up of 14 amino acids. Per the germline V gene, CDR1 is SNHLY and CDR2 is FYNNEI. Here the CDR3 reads CASRAERGNSPLHF. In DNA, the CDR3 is TGTGCCAGCAGAGCCGAGCGGGGGAATTCACCCCTCCACTTT. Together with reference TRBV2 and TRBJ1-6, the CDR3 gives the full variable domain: EPEVTQTPSHQVTQMGQEVILRCVPISNHLYFYWYRQILGQKVEFLVSFYNNEISEKSEIFDDQFSVERPDGSNFTLKIRSTKLEDSAMYFCASRAERGNSPLHFGNGTRLTVT.

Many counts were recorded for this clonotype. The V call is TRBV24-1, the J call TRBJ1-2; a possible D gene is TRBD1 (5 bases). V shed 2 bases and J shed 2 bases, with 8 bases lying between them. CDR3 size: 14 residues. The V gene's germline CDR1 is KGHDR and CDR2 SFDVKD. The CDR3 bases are TGTGCCACCAGTGATTCGGGGGTGAACTATGGCTACACCTTC. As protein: CATSDSGVNYGYTF.

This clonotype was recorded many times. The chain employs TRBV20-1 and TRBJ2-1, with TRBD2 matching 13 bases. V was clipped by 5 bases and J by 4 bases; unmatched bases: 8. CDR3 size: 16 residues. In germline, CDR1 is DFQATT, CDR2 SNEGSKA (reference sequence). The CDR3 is CSASGLAGAIYNEQFF. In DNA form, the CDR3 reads TGCAGTGCTTCCGGACTAGCGGGGGCTATTTACAATGAGCAGTTCTTC.

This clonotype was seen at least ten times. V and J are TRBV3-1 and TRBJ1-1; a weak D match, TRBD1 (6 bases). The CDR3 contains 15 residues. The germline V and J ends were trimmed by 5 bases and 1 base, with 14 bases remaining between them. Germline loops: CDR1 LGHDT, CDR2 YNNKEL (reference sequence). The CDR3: CASSSTGLGNTEAFF. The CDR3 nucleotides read TGTGCCAGCAGCTCCACAGGGCTCGGGAACACTGAAGCTTTCTTT.

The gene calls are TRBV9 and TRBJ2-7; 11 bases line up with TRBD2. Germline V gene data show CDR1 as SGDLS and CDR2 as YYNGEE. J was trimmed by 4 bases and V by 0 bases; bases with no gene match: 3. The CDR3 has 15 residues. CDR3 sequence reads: CASSVGSGGAYEQYF. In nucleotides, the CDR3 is TGTGCCAGCAGCGTAGGTAGCGGGGGGGCGTACGAGCAGTACTTC. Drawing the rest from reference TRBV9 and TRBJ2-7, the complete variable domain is DSGVTQTPKHLITATGQRVTLRCSPRSGDLSVYWYQQSLDQGLQFLIQYYNGEERAKGNILERFSAQQFPDLHSELNLSSLELGDSALYFCASSVGSGGAYEQYFGPGTRLTVT.

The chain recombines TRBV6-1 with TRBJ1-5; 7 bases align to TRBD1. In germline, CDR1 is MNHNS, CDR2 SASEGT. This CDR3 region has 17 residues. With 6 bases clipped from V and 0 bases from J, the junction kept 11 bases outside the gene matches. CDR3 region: CASSKSDRDDSNQPQHF. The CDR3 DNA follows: TGTGCCAGCAGCAAATCCGACAGGGACGATAGCAATCAGCCCCAGCATTTT.

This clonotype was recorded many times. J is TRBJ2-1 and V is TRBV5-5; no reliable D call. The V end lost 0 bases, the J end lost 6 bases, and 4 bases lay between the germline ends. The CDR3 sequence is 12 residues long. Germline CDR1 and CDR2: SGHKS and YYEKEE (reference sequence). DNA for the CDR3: TGTGCCAGCAGCTTGGATATCAATGAGCAGTTCTTC. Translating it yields CASSLDINEQFF.

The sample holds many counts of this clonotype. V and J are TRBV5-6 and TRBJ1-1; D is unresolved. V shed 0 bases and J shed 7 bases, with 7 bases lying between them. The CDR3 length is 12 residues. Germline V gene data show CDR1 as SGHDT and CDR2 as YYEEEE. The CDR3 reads CASSLAADEAFF. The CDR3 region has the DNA TGTGCCAGCAGCTTGGCCGCGGATGAAGCTTTCTTT. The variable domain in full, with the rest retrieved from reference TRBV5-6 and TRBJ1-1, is DAGVTQSPTHLIKTRGQQVTLRCSPKSGHDTVSWYQQALGQGPQFIFQYYEEEERQRGNFPDRFSGHQFPNYSSELNVNALLLGDSALYLCASSLAADEAFFGQGTRLTVV.

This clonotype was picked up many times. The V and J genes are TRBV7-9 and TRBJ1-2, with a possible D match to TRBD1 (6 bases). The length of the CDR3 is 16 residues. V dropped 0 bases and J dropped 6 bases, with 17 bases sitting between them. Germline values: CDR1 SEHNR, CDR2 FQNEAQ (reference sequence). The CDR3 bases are TGTGCCAGCAGCTTAGCGTCGGTGGTTGGGGGCAATGGCTACACCTTC. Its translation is CASSLASVVGGNGYTF.

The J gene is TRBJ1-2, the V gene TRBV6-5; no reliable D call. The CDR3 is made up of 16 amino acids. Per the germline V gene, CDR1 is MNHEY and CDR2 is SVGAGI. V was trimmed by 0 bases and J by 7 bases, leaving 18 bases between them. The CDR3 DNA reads TGTGCCAGCAGTTACTCGATAGCGAGAGCGGTTTTTGGCTACACCTTC. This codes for CASSYSIARAVFGYTF.

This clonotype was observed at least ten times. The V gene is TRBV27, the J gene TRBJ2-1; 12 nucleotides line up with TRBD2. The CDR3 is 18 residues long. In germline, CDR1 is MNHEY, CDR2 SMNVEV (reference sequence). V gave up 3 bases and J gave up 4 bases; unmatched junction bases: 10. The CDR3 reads CASSFGASGGAGYNEQFF. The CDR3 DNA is TGTGCCAGCAGTTTTGGGGCTAGCGGGGGGGCCGGGTACAATGAGCAGTTCTTC.

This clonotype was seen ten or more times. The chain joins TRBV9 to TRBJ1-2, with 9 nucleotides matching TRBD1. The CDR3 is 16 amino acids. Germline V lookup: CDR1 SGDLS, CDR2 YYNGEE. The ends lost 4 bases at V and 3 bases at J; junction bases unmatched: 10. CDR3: CASSPSPRTGDYGYTF. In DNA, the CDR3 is TGTGCCAGCAGCCCATCCCCCAGGACAGGGGACTATGGCTACACCTTC.

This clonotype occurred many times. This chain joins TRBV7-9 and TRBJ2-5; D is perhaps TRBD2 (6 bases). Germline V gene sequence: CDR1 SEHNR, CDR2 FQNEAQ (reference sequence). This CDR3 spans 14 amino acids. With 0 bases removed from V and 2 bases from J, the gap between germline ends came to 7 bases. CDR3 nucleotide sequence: TGTGCCAGCAGCTTAGCGCGGGGACAAGAGACCCAGTACTTC. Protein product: CASSLARGQETQYF.

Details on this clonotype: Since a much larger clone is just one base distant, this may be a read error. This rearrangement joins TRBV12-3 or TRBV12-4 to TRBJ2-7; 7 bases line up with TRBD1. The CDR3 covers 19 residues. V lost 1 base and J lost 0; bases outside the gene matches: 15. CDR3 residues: CASSLDVHRPTGDSYEQYF. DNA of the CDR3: TGTGCCAGCAGTTTAGACGTCCATAGACCTACAGGGGACTCCTACGAGCAGTACTTC.

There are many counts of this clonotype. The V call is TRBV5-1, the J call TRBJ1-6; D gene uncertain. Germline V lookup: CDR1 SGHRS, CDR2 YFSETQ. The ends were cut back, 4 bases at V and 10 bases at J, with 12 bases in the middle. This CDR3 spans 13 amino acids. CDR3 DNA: TGCGCCAGCAGCCCGAGGGAGGGCTCACCCCTCCACTTT. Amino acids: CASSPREGSPLHF.

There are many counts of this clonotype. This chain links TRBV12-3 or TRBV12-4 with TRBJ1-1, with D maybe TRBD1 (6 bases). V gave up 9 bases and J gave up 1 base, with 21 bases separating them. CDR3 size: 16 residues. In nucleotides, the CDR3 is TGTGCCAGTTCGGACAGCCCTAGATTGGGGAACACTGAAGCTTTCTTT. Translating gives CASSDSPRLGNTEAFF.

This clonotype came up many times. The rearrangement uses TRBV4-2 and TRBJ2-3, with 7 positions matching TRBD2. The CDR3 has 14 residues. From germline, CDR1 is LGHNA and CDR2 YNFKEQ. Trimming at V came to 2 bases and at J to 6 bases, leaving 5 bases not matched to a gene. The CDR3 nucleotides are TGTGCCAGCAGCCAATCAGGACTAGTGGATACGCAGTATTTT. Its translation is CASSQSGLVDTQYF.

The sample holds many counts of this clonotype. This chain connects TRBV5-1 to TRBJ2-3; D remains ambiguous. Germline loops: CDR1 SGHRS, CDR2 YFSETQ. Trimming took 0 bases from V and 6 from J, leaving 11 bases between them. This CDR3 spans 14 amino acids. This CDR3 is CASSLELGIDTQYF. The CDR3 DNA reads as TGCGCCAGCAGCTTGGAGTTGGGGATCGATACGCAGTATTTT.

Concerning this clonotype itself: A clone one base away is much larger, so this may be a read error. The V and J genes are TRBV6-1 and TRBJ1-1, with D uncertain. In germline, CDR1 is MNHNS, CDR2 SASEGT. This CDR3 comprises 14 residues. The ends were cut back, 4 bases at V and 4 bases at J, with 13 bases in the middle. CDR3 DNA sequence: TGTGCCAGCAGTGCAGCGGGAGAGAGCACTGAAGCTTTCTTT. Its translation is CASSAAGESTEAFF.

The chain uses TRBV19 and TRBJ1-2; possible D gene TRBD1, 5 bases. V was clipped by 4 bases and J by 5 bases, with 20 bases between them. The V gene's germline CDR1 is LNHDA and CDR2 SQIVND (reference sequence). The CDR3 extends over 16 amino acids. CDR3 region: CASSRGAEASTYGYTF. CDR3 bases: TGTGCCAGTAGTAGAGGGGCAGAAGCTTCCACTTATGGCTACACCTTC.

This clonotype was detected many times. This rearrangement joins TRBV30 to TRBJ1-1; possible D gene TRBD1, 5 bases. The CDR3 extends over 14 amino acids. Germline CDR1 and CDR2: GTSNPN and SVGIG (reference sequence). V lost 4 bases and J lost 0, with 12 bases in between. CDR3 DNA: TGTGCCTGGACCGAGGGCAGGGTGAACACTGAAGCTTTCTTT. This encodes CAWTEGRVNTEAFF. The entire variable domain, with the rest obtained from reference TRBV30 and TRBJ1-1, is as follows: SQTIHQWPATLVQPVGSPLSLECTVEGTSNPNLYWYRQAAGRGLQLLFYSVGIGQISSEVPQNLSASRPQDRQFILSSKKLLLSDSGFYLCAWTEGRVNTEAFFGQGTRLTVV.

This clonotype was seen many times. CDR3 region: CASSLGVGSGHYNEQFF. The CDR3, as DNA: TGTGCCAGCAGCTTAGGGGTGGGTAGCGGGCACTACAATGAGCAGTTCTTC. The chain has TRBV7-2 and TRBJ2-1; 7 bases match TRBD2. V lost 1 base, J lost 3 bases, and 9 bases stayed unmatched. Germline CDR1 SGHTA, CDR2 FQGNSA. This CDR3 spans 17 amino acids.

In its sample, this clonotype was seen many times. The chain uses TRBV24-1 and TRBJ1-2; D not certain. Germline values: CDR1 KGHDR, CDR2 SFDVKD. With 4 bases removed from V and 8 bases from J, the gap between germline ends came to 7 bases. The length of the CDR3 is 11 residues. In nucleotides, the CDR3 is TGTGCCACCAGTGAAGGACGCGGCTACACCTTC. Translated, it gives CATSEGRGYTF.

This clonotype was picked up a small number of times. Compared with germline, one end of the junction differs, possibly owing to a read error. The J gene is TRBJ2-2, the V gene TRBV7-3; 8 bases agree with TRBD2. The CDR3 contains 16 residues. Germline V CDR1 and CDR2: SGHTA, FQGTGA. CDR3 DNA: TGTGCCAGCAGCTCACTCGGGGGGGCCAACACCGGGGAGCTATTTTTT. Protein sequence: CASSSLGGANTGELFF.

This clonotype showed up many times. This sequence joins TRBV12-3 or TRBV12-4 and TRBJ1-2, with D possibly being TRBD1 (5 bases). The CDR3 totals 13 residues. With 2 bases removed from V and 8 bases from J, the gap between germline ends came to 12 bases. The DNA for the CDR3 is TGTGCCAGCAGTTTAAAGGGACTTGGCGGCTACACCTTC. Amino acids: CASSLKGLGGYTF.

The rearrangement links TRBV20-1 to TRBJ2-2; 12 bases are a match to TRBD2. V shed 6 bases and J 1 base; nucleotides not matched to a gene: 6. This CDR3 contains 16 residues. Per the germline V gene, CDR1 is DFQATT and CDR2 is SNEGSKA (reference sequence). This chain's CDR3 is CSAIQTSGGNTGELFF. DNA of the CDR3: TGCAGTGCCATCCAGACTAGCGGGGGGAACACCGGGGAGCTGTTTTTT.